Presented here are 4 T cell receptor beta chains from one specimen sequenced in a study of shared T cell receptors in the human thymus. Sequenced by immunoSEQ multiplex PCR; TCRdb stores in-frame clones only, minus some. Among some 640,000 clones listed, over 75% were seen once. These data were likewise used in another study, on human thymus T cells.

Sequenced input: thymocytes. These receptors were obtained from a boy younger than two with a congenital heart defect.

The chain recombines TRBV28 with TRBJ2-6, with TRBD1 matching over 9 bases. CDR3 size: 17 residues. V lost 6 bases to trimming and J lost 4 bases; unmatched junction nucleotides: 10. Germline CDR1 MDHEN, CDR2 SYDVKM. The CDR3 loop reads CASSLGTGCYGANVLTF. Written as DNA, the CDR3 is TGTGCCAGCAGCCTTGGGACAGGGTGTTACGGGGCCAACGTCCTGACTTTC. Combining the CDR3 with reference TRBV28 and TRBJ2-6 gives the whole variable domain DVKVTQSSRYLVKRTGEKVFLECVQDMDHENMFWYRQDPGLGLRLIYFSYDVKMKEKGDIPEGYSVSREKKERFSLILESASTNQTSMYLCASSLGTGCYGANVLTFGAGSRLTVL.

The chain employs TRBV4-1 and TRBJ2-7; maybe TRBD2 (7 bases). The germline CDR1 and CDR2 sequences are MGHRA and YSYEKL. CDR3 length equals 16 residues. V shed 0 bases and J shed 5 bases, with 17 bases lying between them. For the CDR3, the DNA is TGCGCCAGCAGCCAAGATCTGGGGGGGCGTTGGGACGAGCAGTACTTC. Encoded protein: CASSQDLGGRWDEQYF.

The gene calls are TRBV7-8 and TRBJ2-7; D is unresolved. The CDR3 is made up of 16 amino acids. CDR1 and CDR2 from the germline V gene are SGHVS and FQNEAQ. Trimming stripped 2 bases from V and 3 bases from J, with 17 bases between. CDR3 residues: CASSLITQKLIYEQYF. The CDR3 nucleotides read TGTGCCAGCAGCTTAATTACACAGAAACTTATCTACGAGCAGTACTTC.

With regard to this clone: The same CDR3 can be traced to other DNA sequences in this sample. V and J are TRBV4-3 and TRBJ1-6; a possible D gene is TRBD1 (5 bases). Germline V lookup: CDR1 LGHNA, CDR2 YSLEER. This CDR3 is 16 amino acids long. Trimming removed 2 bases from V and 3 bases from J, with 11 bases in between. CDR3 sequence reads: CASSQSGLHYNSPLHF. The CDR3 DNA reads TGCGCCAGCAGCCAATCAGGGTTACACTATAATTCACCCCTCCACTTT.